Sequencing of this TCR beta chain was carried out in a study of glioma-infiltrating T cells after dendritic cell vaccination. The table came from immunoSEQ multiplex PCR; TCRdb's copy has only in-frame clones and leaves some out. The table records under 130,000 clones, about four fifths of them present only once. The germline CDR1 and CDR2 sequences are SGHKS and YYEKEE (reference sequence). The CDR3 contains 15 residues. V was shortened by 0 bases and J by 3 bases, with 10 bases between the two germline ends. The sample here was blood, taken before dendritic cell vaccination. The chain employs TRBV5-5 and TRBJ2-1, with D possibly being TRBD2 (7 bases). The source of this sequence is a human donor with glioblastoma. CDR3 bases: TGTGCCAGCAGCTTGGACGGGGGGCTCTACAATGAGCAGTTCTTC. This sequence encodes CASSLDGGLYNEQFF.